These T cell receptor beta chains were read from a single sample in a study of Ad26.COV2.S vaccination and SARS-CoV-2 variants. The method was immunoSEQ multiplex PCR; TCRdb's version includes in-frame clones alone and lacks a portion of them. The table includes around 270,000 clones, around 88% detected once. The sample consisted of peripheral blood, taken in a trial of Ad26.COV2.S vaccine versus placebo. The receptors were gathered from a person aged 18-65 years who received the Ad26.COV2.S COVID-19 vaccine or a placebo. CDR3s include the opening cysteine and the closing phenylalanine or tryptophan.

V: TRBV4-3
J: TRBJ2-1
CDR3: CASSQEGLGAYNEQFF

V: TRBV7-9
J: TRBJ1-1
CDR3: CASSSSLDITEEAFF

V: TRBV4-3
J: TRBJ2-5
CDR3: CASSQGGLRGQETQYF

V: TRBV20-1
J: TRBJ2-3
CDR3: CSGGGNTQYF

V: TRBV10-2
J: TRBJ2-3
CDR3: CASSTQGVRGWGPDGTDTQYF

V: TRBV7-2
J: TRBJ1-5
CDR3: CASSLRGQGNSNQPQHF

V: TRBV30
J: TRBJ2-1
CDR3: CAWEREGNSEQFF

V: TRBV6-5
J: TRBJ2-1
CDR3: CASSPGGAFMDEQFF

V: TRBV27
J: TRBJ2-1
CDR3: CASSSTPTVSSYNEQFF

V: TRBV5-4
J: TRBJ1-2
CDR3: CASSLPSGARGYTF

V: TRBV6-5
J: TRBJ2-3
CDR3: CASSRTYRTDTQYF

V: TRBV30
J: TRBJ1-1
CDR3: CAWSRQLNTEAFF

V: TRBV21-1
J: TRBJ2-1
CDR3: CASSISGGALNEQFF

V: TRBV13
J: TRBJ1-1
CDR3: CASSLRRSGTGGHPHEAFF

V: TRBV2
J: TRBJ2-7
CDR3: CASKRSPRTDYEQYF

V: TRBV12-3/TRBV12-4
J: TRBJ1-2
CDR3: CASSLRGWDYTF

V: TRBV6-2/TRBV6-3
J: TRBJ1-2
CDR3: CASSGPGRNYGYTF

V: TRBV7-2
J: TRBJ2-2
CDR3: CASTLGYTGELFF

V: TRBV7-2
J: TRBJ2-3
CDR3: CASRPSGGVGWDTQYF

V: TRBV3-1/TRBV3-2
J: TRBJ2-1
CDR3: CASSQALGRDVDEQFF

V: TRBV12-3/TRBV12-4
J: TRBJ1-4
CDR3: CASSQGVYEKLFF

V: TRBV6-1
J: TRBJ1-3
CDR3: CASSEFRGGGPGNTIYF

V: TRBV2
J: TRBJ2-7
CDR3: CASRPDGLAGAEQYF

V: TRBV3-1/TRBV3-2
J: TRBJ2-5
CDR3: CASSRREGPRETQYF

V: TRBV7-7
J: TRBJ2-5
CDR3: CASSPLEGGTQYF

V: TRBV2
J: TRBJ1-2
CDR3: CASSEIGPESNYGYTF

V: TRBV7-9
J: TRBJ2-5
CDR3: CASSPLWTGSLQETQYF

V: TRBV9
J: TRBJ1-6
CDR3: CASSPGGGTGSWSPLHF

V: TRBV9
J: TRBJ1-6
CDR3: CASSAEQGYNSPLHF

V: TRBV9
J: TRBJ1-1
CDR3: CASSRQGVVTEAFF

V: TRBV10-1
J: TRBJ2-2
CDR3: CASRSLGPGELFF

V: TRBV6-1
J: TRBJ1-5
CDR3: CASTDRGRPGNQPQHF

V: TRBV5-1
J: TRBJ1-1
CDR3: CASSVIGGAEAFF

V: TRBV6-5
J: TRBJ2-2
CDR3: CASSYSRASVELFF

V: TRBV6-1
J: TRBJ1-4
CDR3: CASSEAAGTNEKLFF

V: TRBV30
J: TRBJ1-5
CDR3: CAWRNRGGNQPQHF

V: TRBV4-2
J: TRBJ1-6
CDR3: CASSQEVRSKGSDSPLHF

V: TRBV2
J: TRBJ1-3
CDR3: CASSIRGRGNTIYF

V: TRBV4-1
J: TRBJ2-5
CDR3: CASSRPGQGKGETQYF

V: TRBV7-9
J: TRBJ2-2
CDR3: CASSPVTSASGELFF

V: TRBV7-2
J: TRBJ2-3
CDR3: CASSGLAGAEGDTQYF

V: TRBV6-6
J: TRBJ2-2
CDR3: CASSYYNTGELFF

V: TRBV7-8
J: TRBJ1-3
CDR3: CASSPGTSGNTIYF

V: TRBV5-6
J: TRBJ2-5
CDR3: CASRTPWGAETQYF

V: TRBV5-6
J: TRBJ2-7
CDR3: CASSWVQGNEQYF

V: TRBV7-2
J: TRBJ1-1
CDR3: CATTGFNTEAFF

V: TRBV5-4
J: TRBJ1-2
CDR3: CASSGRTGLSYGYTF

V: TRBV9
J: TRBJ2-3
CDR3: CASSALLGDTQYF

V: TRBV6-6
J: TRBJ1-2
CDR3: CASMTGGPYGYTF

V: TRBV19
J: TRBJ2-7
CDR3: CASSIADGPYEQYF

V: TRBV15
J: TRBJ1-5
CDR3: CATSRGSGLDSGRNQPQHF

V: TRBV7-2
J: TRBJ2-1
CDR3: CASSLVPGLARNEQFF

V: TRBV7-9
J: TRBJ1-6
CDR3: CASSNRQANSPLHF

V: TRBV6-2/TRBV6-3
J: TRBJ1-5
CDR3: CASSVGHHNQPQHF